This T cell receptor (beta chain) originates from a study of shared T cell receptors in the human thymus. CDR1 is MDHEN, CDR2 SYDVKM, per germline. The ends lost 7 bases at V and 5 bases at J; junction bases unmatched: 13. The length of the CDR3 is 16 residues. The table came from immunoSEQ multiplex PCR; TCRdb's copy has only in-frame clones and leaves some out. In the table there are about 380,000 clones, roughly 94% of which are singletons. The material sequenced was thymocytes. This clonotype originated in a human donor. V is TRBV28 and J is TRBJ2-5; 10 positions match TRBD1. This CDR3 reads CASTLSPTGGKETQYF. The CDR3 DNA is TGTGCCAGCACCCTATCCCCGACAGGGGGCAAGGAGACCCAGTACTTC.